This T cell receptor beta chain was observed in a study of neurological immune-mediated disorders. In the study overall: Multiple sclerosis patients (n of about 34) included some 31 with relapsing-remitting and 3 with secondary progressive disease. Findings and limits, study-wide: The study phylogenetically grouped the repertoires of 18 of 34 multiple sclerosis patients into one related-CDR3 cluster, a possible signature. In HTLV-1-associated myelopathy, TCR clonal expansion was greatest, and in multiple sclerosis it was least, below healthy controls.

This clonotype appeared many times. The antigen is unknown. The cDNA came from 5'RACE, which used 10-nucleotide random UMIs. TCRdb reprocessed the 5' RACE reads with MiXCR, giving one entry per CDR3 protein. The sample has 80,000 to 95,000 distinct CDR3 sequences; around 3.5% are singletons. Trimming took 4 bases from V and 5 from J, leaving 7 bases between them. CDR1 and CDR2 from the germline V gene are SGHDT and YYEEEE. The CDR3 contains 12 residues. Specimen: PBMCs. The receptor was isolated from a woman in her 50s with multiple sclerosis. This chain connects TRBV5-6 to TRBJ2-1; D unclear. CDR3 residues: CASSIPNNEQFF. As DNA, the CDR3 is TGTGCCAGCAGCATCCCTAACAATGAGCAGTTCTTC. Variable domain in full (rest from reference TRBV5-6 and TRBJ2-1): DAGVTQSPTHLIKTRGQQVTLRCSPKSGHDTVSWYQQALGQGPQFIFQYYEEEERQRGNFPDRFSGHQFPNYSSELNVNALLLGDSALYLCASSIPNNEQFFGPGTRLTVL.